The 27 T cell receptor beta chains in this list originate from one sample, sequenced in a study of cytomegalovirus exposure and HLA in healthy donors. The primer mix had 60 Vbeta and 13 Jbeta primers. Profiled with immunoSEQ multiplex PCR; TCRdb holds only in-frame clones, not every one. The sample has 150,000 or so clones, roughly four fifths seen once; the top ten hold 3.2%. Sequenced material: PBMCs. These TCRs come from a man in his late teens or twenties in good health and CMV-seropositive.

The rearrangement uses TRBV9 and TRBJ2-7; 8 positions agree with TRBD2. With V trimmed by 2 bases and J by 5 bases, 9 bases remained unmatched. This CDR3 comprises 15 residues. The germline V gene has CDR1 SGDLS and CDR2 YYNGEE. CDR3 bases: TGTGCCAGCAGCGTTACCGGGACTAGGCTTGACGAGCAGTACTTC. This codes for CASSVTGTRLDEQYF.

The DNA of the CDR3 is TGTGCCAGCAGGTACAGGTATAGCTCCTACGAGCAGTACTTC. It translates to CASRYRYSSYEQYF. The genes are TRBV2 and TRBJ2-7, with D perhaps TRBD1 (5 bases). Trimming took off 6 bases at V and 0 bases at J, with 12 bases between the two ends. The CDR3 totals 14 residues. Germline CDR1 SNHLY, CDR2 FYNNEI.

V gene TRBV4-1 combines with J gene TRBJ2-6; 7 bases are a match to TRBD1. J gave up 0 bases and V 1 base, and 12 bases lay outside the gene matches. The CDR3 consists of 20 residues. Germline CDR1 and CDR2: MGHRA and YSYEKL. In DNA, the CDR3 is TGCGCCAGCAGCCAAGTCAAACAGGGGACACTTGCCTCTGGGGCCAACGTCCTGACTTTC. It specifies CASSQVKQGTLASGANVLTF.

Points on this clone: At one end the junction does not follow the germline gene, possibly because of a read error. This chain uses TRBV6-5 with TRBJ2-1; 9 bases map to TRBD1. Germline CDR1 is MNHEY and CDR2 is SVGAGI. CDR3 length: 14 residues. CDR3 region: CVSSRTGDYNEQFF. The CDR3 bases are TGTGTCAGCAGTCGGACAGGGGACTACAATGAGCAGTTCTTC.

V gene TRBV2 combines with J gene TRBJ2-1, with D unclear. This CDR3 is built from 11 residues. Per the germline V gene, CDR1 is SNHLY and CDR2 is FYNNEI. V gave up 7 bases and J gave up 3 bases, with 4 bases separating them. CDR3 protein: CASNIYNEQFF. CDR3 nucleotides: TGTGCCAGCAATATCTACAATGAGCAGTTCTTC.

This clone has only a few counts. CDR3 DNA sequence: TGTGCCAGCAAGGCGGGAGGGGAGACCCAGTACTTC. Protein: CASKAGGETQYF. The chain uses TRBV28 and TRBJ2-5; 9 bases are shared with TRBD2. Per germline, CDR1 MDHEN and CDR2 SYDVKM. This CDR3 has 12 residues. Germline trimming cut 7 bases from V and 5 bases from J; bases unmatched to any gene: 2.

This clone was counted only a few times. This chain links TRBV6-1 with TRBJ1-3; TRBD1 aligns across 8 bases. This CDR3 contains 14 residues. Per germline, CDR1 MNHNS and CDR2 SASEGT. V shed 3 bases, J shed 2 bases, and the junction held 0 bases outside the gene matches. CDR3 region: CASSEDRAGNTIYF. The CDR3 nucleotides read TGTGCCAGCAGTGAGGACAGGGCTGGAAACACCATATATTTT.

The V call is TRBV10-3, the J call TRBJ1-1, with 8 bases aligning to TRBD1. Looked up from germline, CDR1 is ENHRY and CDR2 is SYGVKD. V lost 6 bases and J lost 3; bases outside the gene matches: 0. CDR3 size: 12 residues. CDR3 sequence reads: CAIRGQDTEAFF. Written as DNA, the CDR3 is TGTGCCATCAGGGGACAGGACACTGAAGCTTTCTTT.

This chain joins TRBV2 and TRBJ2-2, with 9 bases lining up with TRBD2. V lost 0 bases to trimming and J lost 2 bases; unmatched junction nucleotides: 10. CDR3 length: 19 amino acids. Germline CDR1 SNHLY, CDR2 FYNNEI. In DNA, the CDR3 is TGTGCCAGCAGTGAAGCGAATCTTCCTCTAGCGGGAAACACCGGGGAGCTGTTTTTT. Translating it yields CASSEANLPLAGNTGELFF.

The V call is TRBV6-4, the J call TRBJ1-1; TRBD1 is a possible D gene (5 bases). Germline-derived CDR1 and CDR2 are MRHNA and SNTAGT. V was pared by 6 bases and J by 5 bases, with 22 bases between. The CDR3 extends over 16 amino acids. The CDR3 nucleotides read TGTGCCAGCAGACATCTTCGTGGGGGGAGGAAAACTGAAGCTTTCTTT. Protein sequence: CASRHLRGGRKTEAFF.

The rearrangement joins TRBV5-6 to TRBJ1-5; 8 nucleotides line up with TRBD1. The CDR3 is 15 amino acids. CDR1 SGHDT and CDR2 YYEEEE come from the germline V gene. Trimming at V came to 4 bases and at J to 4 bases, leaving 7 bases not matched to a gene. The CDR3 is CASSPRGLVNQPQHF. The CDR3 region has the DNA TGTGCCAGCAGCCCCAGGGGGCTGGTGAATCAGCCCCAGCATTTT. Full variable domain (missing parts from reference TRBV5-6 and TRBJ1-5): DAGVTQSPTHLIKTRGQQVTLRCSPKSGHDTVSWYQQALGQGPQFIFQYYEEEERQRGNFPDRFSGHQFPNYSSELNVNALLLGDSALYLCASSPRGLVNQPQHFGDGTRLSIL.

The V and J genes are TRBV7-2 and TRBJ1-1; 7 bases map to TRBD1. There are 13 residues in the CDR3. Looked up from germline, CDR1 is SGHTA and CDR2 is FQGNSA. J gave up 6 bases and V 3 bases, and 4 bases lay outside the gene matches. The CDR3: CASSFRQGAEAFF. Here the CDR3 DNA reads TGTGCCAGCAGCTTTCGACAGGGCGCTGAAGCTTTCTTT.

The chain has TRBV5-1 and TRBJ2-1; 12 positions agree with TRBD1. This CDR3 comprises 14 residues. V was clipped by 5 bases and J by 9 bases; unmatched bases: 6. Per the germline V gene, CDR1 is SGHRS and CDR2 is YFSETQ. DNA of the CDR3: TGCGCCAGCAGTACCGGGACAGGGGGCGGTGAGCAGTTCTTC. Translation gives CASSTGTGGGEQFF. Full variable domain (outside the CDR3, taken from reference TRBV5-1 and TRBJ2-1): KAGVTQTPRYLIKTRGQQVTLSCSPISGHRSVSWYQQTPGQGLQFLFEYFSETQRNKGNFPGRFSGRQFSNSRSEMNVSTLELGDSALYLCASSTGTGGGEQFFGPGTRLTVL.

This CDR3 reads CASSYSAGYDEQYF. CDR3 coding DNA: TGTGCCAGCAGTTACTCAGCGGGGTATGACGAGCAGTACTTC. The chain uses TRBV6-5 and TRBJ2-7; 7 nucleotides align to TRBD2. V trimming: 0 bases; J trimming: 5 bases; junction bases outside the gene matches: 4. The CDR3 runs to 14 residues. Germline values: CDR1 MNHEY, CDR2 SVGAGI.

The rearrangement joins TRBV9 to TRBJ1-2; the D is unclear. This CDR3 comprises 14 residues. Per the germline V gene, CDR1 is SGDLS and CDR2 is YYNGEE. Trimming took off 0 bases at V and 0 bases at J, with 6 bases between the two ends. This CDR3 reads CASSVDHSNYGYTF. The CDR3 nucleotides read TGTGCCAGCAGCGTAGATCATTCTAACTATGGCTACACCTTC.

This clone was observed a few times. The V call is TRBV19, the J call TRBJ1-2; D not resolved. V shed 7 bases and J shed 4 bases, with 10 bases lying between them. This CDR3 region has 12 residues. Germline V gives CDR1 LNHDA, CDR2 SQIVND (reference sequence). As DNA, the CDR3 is TGTGCCAGTATGATGGGGAGCTATGGCTACACCTTC. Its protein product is CASMMGSYGYTF.

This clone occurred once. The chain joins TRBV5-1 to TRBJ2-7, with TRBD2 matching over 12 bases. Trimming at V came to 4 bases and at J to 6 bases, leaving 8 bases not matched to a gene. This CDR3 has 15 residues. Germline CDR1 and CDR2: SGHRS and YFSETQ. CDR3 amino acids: CASSDPSGRAVEQYF. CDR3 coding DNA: TGCGCCAGCAGCGACCCTAGCGGGAGGGCCGTCGAGCAGTACTTC.

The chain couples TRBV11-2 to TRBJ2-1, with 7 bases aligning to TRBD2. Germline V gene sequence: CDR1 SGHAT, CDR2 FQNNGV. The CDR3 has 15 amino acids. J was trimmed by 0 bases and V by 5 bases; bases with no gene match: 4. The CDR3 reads CASSLGGSSYNEQFF. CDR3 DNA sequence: TGTGCCAGCAGCCTCGGGGGGAGCTCCTACAATGAGCAGTTCTTC.

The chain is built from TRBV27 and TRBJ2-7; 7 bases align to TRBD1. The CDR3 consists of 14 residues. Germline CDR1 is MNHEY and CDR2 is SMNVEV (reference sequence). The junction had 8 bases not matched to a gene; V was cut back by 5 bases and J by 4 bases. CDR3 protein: CASSRTGQTYEQYF. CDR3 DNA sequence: TGTGCCAGCAGTCGTACGGGACAGACATACGAGCAGTACTTC.

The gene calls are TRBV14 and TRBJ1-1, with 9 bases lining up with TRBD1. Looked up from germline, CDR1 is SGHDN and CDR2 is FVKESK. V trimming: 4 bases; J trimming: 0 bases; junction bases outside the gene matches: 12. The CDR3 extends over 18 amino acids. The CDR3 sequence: CASSPPYRGRTMNTEAFF. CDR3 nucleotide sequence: TGTGCCAGCAGCCCCCCGTACAGGGGGCGGACCATGAACACTGAAGCTTTCTTT.

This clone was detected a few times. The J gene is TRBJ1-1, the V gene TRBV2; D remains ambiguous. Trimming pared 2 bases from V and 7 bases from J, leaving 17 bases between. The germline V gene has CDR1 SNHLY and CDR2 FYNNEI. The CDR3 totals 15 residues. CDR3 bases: TGTGCCAGCAGTGAAAGGGTCGGGGAGAGGGTTGAAGCTTTCTTT. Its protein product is CASSERVGERVEAFF.

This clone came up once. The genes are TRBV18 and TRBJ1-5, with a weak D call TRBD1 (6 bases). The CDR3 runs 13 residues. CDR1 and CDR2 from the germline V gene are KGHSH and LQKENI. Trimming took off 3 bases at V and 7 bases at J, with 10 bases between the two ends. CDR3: CASSPPQGQPQHF. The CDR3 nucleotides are TGTGCCAGCTCACCCCCACAGGGACAGCCCCAGCATTTT.

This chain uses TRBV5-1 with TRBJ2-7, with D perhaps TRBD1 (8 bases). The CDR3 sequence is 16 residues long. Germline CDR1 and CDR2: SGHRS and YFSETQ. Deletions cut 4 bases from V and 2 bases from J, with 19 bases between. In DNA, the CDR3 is TGCGCCAGCAGCGAAGGACAGGGACTAACAACCTACGAGCAGTACTTC. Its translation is CASSEGQGLTTYEQYF.

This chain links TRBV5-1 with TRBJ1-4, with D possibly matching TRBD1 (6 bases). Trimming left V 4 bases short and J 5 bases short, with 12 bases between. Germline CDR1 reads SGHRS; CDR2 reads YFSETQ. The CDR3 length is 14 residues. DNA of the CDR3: TGCGCCAGCAGCCTACAGGGCGCGAATGAAAAACTGTTTTTT. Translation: CASSLQGANEKLFF.

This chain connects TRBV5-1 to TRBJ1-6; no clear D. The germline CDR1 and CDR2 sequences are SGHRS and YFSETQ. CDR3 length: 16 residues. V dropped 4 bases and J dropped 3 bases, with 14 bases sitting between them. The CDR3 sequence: CASSPLGADYNSPLHF. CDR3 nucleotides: TGCGCCAGCAGCCCATTGGGAGCTGACTATAATTCACCCCTCCACTTT.

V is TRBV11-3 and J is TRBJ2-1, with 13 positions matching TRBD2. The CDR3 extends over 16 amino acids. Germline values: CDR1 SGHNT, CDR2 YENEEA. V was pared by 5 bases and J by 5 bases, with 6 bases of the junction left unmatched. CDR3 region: CASSLRTSGSNNEQFF. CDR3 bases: TGTGCCAGCAGCCTCCGGACTAGCGGGAGTAACAATGAGCAGTTCTTC. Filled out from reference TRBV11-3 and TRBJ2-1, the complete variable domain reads EAGVVQSPRYKIIEKKQPVAFWCNPISGHNTLYWYLQNLGQGPELLIRYENEEAVDDSQLPKDRFSAERLKGVDSTLKIQPAELGDSAVYLCASSLRTSGSNNEQFFGPGTRLTVL.

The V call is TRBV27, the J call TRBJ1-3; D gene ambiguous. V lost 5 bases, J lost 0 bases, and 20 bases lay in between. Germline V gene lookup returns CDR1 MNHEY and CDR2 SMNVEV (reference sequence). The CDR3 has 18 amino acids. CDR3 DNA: TGTGCCAGCAGTAAGCGCCCAGTCGGGTACCCCTCTGGAAACACCATATATTTT. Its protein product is CASSKRPVGYPSGNTIYF.